Below are 19 T cell receptor beta chains sequenced from a single sample in a study of lung T cells in sarcoidosis with Löfgren's syndrome. TCRdb used MiXCR to reprocess the reads, holding one entry per CDR3 protein. The table records some 2,200 distinct CDR3 sequences, approximately 24% of them present only once. Sequencing used CD4+ T cells from bronchoalveolar lavage. Source of these receptors: a human donor with sarcoidosis (Löfgren's syndrome or another form), or a control subject (not recorded which).

This clonotype was detected many times. V usage is TRBV2 and J usage is TRBJ2-3; 9 nucleotides agree with TRBD2. The CDR3 has 18 amino acids. J was trimmed by 0 bases and V by 5 bases; bases with no gene match: 12. Germline V gene sequence: CDR1 SNHLY, CDR2 FYNNEI. For the CDR3, the DNA is TGTGCCAGCAGTCCACTAGCGGGTTGGTTGTCTAGCACAGATACGCAGTATTTT. Encoded protein: CASSPLAGWLSSTDTQYF.

Relative to its sample, this clonotype is medium-sized. The chain couples TRBV7-9 to TRBJ2-5, with 8 positions matching TRBD2. The V and J ends lost 2 bases and 4 bases, in that order; junction bases with no gene match: 3. The CDR3 is made up of 14 amino acids. The V gene's germline CDR1 is SEHNR and CDR2 FQNEAQ (reference sequence). DNA for the CDR3: TGTGCCAGCAGCTTATACCGGGAGGGAGAGACCCAGTACTTC. It translates to CASSLYREGETQYF.

This clonotype was recorded many times. The V and J genes are TRBV28 and TRBJ1-2; TRBD1 might be the D (5 bases). Germline values: CDR1 MDHEN, CDR2 SYDVKM. With 4 bases removed from V and 4 bases from J, the gap between germline ends came to 10 bases. The CDR3 has 13 amino acids. The CDR3 nucleotides are TGTGCCAGCAGTTACGGGGGGGGCTATGGCTACACCTTC. Its protein product is CASSYGGGYGYTF.

This clonotype is deemed medium-sized. The rearrangement links TRBV12-3 or TRBV12-4 to TRBJ1-1; 10 bases are shared with TRBD1. This CDR3 is built from 15 residues. J gave up 1 base and V 5 bases, and 4 bases lay outside the gene matches. CDR3 nucleotides: TGTGCCAGCAGTGCGGACAGGGGGACGAACACTGAAGCTTTCTTT. It translates to CASSADRGTNTEAFF.

This chain uses TRBV7-8 with TRBJ2-7; the D is unclear. Germline CDR1 reads SGHVS; CDR2 reads FQNEAQ. V dropped 3 bases and J dropped 5 bases, with 11 bases sitting between them. The CDR3 loop spans 13 amino acids. This CDR3 reads CASSFAACNEQYF. CDR3 sequence (DNA): TGTGCCAGCAGCTTTGCAGCCTGCAACGAGCAGTACTTC.

This clonotype is deemed medium-sized (0.01 to 0.1%). The rearrangement joins TRBV15 to TRBJ2-2; 8 nucleotides match TRBD2. Germline V gives CDR1 LNHNV, CDR2 YYDKDF (reference sequence). Trimming removed 0 bases from V and 6 bases from J; junction bases left unmatched: 3. This CDR3 has 15 residues. CDR3 sequence (DNA): TGTGCCACCAGCAGAGAAGCGGGAGCCCCCGGGGAGCTGTTTTTT. As protein: CATSREAGAPGELFF. Full variable domain (remainder filled in from reference TRBV15 and TRBJ2-2): DAMVIQNPRYQVTQFGKPVTLSCSQTLNHNVMYWYQQKSSQAPKLLFHYYDKDFNNEADTPDNFQSRRPNTSFCFLDIRSPGLGDTAMYLCATSREAGAPGELFFGEGSRLTVL.

This clonotype is labeled medium-sized. The chain links TRBV11-2 to TRBJ2-1, with 7 bases aligning to TRBD2. The V gene end was trimmed by 0 bases and the J gene end by 3 bases; junction bases not matched to a gene: 5. The CDR3 runs to 16 residues. In germline, CDR1 is SGHAT, CDR2 FQNNGV. In nucleotides, the CDR3 is TGTGCCAGCAGCTTAGAACGGCGGGGGATCTACAATGAGCAGTTCTTC. Its translation is CASSLERRGIYNEQFF.

This clonotype qualifies as medium-sized (0.01 to 0.1%). This sequence joins TRBV2 and TRBJ1-5; D perhaps matches TRBD1 (6 bases). The CDR3 runs to 14 residues. V was shortened by 3 bases and J by 6 bases, with 12 bases between the two germline ends. CDR1 and CDR2 from the germline V gene are SNHLY and FYNNEI. The CDR3, as DNA: TGTGCCAGCAGTGAGAACCAGGGGAGTCAGCCCCAGCATTTT. Translation: CASSENQGSQPQHF.

In its sample, this clonotype ranks as medium-sized. The V gene is TRBV2, the J gene TRBJ2-1; 10 nucleotides line up with TRBD2. Germline V gene lookup returns CDR1 SNHLY and CDR2 FYNNEI. This CDR3 has 15 amino acids. The J segment lost 5 bases and the V segment lost 6 bases, leaving 7 bases of the junction unmatched. The CDR3 DNA reads as TGTGCCAGCAGGAGGCTAGCGGGAGCCAACAATGAGCAGTTCTTC. It is translated as CASRRLAGANNEQFF.

This clonotype showed up just once. A much larger clone differs from this one at a single base, so this may be a read error. The chain recombines TRBV7-2 with TRBJ2-7, with TRBD1 matching over 7 bases. The V segment lost 1 base and the J segment 9 bases; nucleotides outside the gene matches: 15. Germline V gives CDR1 SGHTA, CDR2 FQGNSA. CDR3 length: 16 residues. The CDR3 loop reads CASSLDDRTGAAGQYF. The CDR3 DNA is TGTGCCAGCAGCTTAGATGATAGGACAGGCGCCGCCGGGCAGTACTTC.

This clonotype was detected many times. This rearrangement joins TRBV19 to TRBJ2-1; D uncertain. The CDR3 is 11 residues long. Germline-derived CDR1 and CDR2 are LNHDA and SQIVND (reference sequence). V was pared by 6 bases and J by 8 bases, with 8 bases between. CDR3 in DNA: TGTGCCAGTAGGAGACTGGATGAGCAGTTCTTC. This gives the protein CASRRLDEQFF.

As concerns this clonotype: The junction does not match germline at one end; this may be a read error. The chain is built from TRBV2 and TRBJ2-3, with D maybe TRBD2 (6 bases). The CDR3 has 13 amino acids. Germline V CDR1 and CDR2: SNHLY, FYNNEI. For the CDR3, the DNA is TGTGCCAGCAGTGAACACGGGAGAGATATGCAGTATTTT. Its translation: CASSEHGRDMQYF.

This clonotype counts as large (0.1 to 1%). CDR3: CASRPSVTGNQPQHF. CDR3 sequence (DNA): TGTGCCAGCAGACCCTCAGTGACTGGCAATCAGCCCCAGCATTTT. V is TRBV27 and J is TRBJ1-5; D gene uncertain. Germline V CDR1 and CDR2: MNHEY, SMNVEV (reference sequence). CDR3 length equals 15 residues. Trimming took 6 bases from V and 2 from J, leaving 14 bases between them.

In regard to this clonotype: In this CDR3 the conserved last residue, phenylalanine or tryptophan, is missing, so a read error is likely. The limits of the CDR3 on the DNA are not certain, so only TCRdb's listed CDR3 is given. V is TRBV7-2 and J is TRBJ1-1. The CDR3 is 12 residues long, counting both termini. Germline assignment: CDR1 SGHTA and CDR2 FQGNSA. The CDR3 spells CASRVLDTEASS.

This clonotype was detected ten times or more. This chain links TRBV5-1 with TRBJ2-5; 10 bases map to TRBD1. This CDR3 is built from 15 residues. Germline loops: CDR1 SGHRS, CDR2 YFSETQ. The V gene end was trimmed by 4 bases and the J gene end by 5 bases; junction bases not matched to a gene: 8. The CDR3 DNA reads TGCGCCAGCAGCGATCCTGGACAGGGGGGCGAGACCCAGTACTTC. Residues: CASSDPGQGGETQYF.

This clonotype came up a few times. This sequence joins TRBV7-9 and TRBJ2-3; D could derive from TRBD1 or TRBD2 (6 bases each). This CDR3 is built from 15 residues. Germline V gives CDR1 SEHNR, CDR2 FQNEAQ (reference sequence). The CDR3 protein is CASGLGQSFTDTQYF. The DNA for the CDR3 is TGTGCTAGCGGCTTAGGACAGTCCTTCACAGATACGCAGTATTTT. The full variable domain, completed using reference TRBV7-9 and TRBJ2-3, is DTGVSQNPRHKITKRGQNVTFRCDPISEHNRLYWYRQTLGQGPEFLTYFQNEAQLEKSRLLSDRFSAERPKGSFSTLEIQRTEQGDSAMYLCASGLGQSFTDTQYFGPGTRLTVL.

With regard to this clonotype: Compared with germline, one end of the junction differs, possibly owing to a read error. This rearrangement joins TRBV19 to TRBJ2-3; 7 positions agree with TRBD1. The germline gives CDR1 LNHDA, CDR2 SQIVND (reference sequence). The CDR3 has 15 amino acids. In DNA form, the CDR3 reads TGTGCCAGTAGTATAGGCTACAGGGGAGCAGATGCGCAGTATTTT. Amino acid sequence: CASSIGYRGADAQYF. Using reference TRBV19 and TRBJ2-3 for the parts outside the CDR3, the full variable domain is DGGITQSPKYLFRKEGQNVTLSCEQNLNHDAMYWYRQDPGQGLRLIYYSQIVNDFQKGDIAEGYSVSREKKESFPLTVTSAQKNPTAFYLCASSIGYRGADAQYFGPGTRLTVL.

This clonotype is large in the sample. The J gene is TRBJ1-5, the V gene TRBV2, with unresolved D. CDR1 is SNHLY, CDR2 FYNNEI, per germline. V was pared by 5 bases and J by 2 bases, with 10 bases between. This CDR3 contains 14 residues. The CDR3 nucleotides are TGTGCCAGCAGTCAGCAGGCGGGCAATCAGCCCCAGCATTTT. As protein: CASSQQAGNQPQHF. Combining the CDR3 with reference TRBV2 and TRBJ1-5 gives the whole variable domain EPEVTQTPSHQVTQMGQEVILRCVPISNHLYFYWYRQILGQKVEFLVSFYNNEISEKSEIFDDQFSVERPDGSNFTLKIRSTKLEDSAMYFCASSQQAGNQPQHFGDGTRLSIL.

V and J are TRBV12-3 or TRBV12-4 and TRBJ2-1; D tentatively fits TRBD1 or TRBD2 (5 bases each). Trimming removed 7 bases at V and 5 bases at J, with 15 bases between. The CDR3 length is 14 residues. The CDR3 reads CASTPGRRNNEQFF. CDR3 coding DNA: TGTGCCAGCACCCCGGGGCGGAGAAACAATGAGCAGTTCTTC.